This section outlines one TCR beta chain sequence together with its context. The entry originates in a study of shared clonotypes between healthy human individuals. In the study overall: CD4 naive and CD4 memory each took three plates per donor, while CD8 naive took two and CD8 memory one.

Genomic DNA per cell subset filled all wells of several immunoSEQ plates. Libraries were prepared by immunoSEQ multiplex PCR; TCRdb keeps only in-frame clonotypes and omits some of them. The table has 1,400,000 or so clones, approximately 98.5% seen once. The CDR3 sequence is 17 residues long. Trimming stripped 5 bases from V and 8 bases from J, with 24 bases between. The germline V gene encodes CDR1 SGHTA and CDR2 FQGNSA. Sequencing used naive CD4+ T cells sorted from blood. The subset is: CD45RA+ positively selected. The TCR was taken from a man aged 25 to 45 in good health. The chain couples TRBV7-2 to TRBJ1-4; D may be TRBD1 (5 bases). The CDR3 protein is CASSIGGAAFRGEKLFF. The CDR3 nucleotides read TGTGCCAGCAGCATCGGGGGTGCCGCCTTTCGAGGGGAAAAACTGTTTTTT. The complete variable domain, with remaining parts taken from reference TRBV7-2 and TRBJ1-4, reads GAGVSQSPSNKVTEKGKDVELRCDPISGHTALYWYRQSLGQGLEFLIYFQGNSAPDKSGLPSDRFSAERTGGSVSTLTIQRTQQEDSAVYLCASSIGGAAFRGEKLFFGSGTQLSVL.